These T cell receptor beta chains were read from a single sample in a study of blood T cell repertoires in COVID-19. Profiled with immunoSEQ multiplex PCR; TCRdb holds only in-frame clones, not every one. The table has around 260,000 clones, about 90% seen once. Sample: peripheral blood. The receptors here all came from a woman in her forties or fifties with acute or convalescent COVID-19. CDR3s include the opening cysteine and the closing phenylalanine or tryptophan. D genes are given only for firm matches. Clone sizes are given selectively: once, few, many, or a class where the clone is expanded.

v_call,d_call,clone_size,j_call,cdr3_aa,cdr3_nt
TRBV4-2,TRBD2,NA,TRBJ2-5,CASSQEGGTSTQETQYF,TGTGCCAGCAGCCAAGAAGGGGGGACTAGCACCCAAGAGACCCAGTACTTC
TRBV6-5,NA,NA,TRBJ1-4,CASSYVRDSTNEKLFF,TGTGCCAGCAGTTACGTCCGGGACTCAACTAATGAAAAACTGTTTTTT
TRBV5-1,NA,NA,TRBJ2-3,CASSPPRAGTDTQYF,TGCGCCAGCAGCCCCCCCAGGGCCGGCACAGATACGCAGTATTTT
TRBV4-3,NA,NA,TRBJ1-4,CASSQDVGLLPNEKLFF,TGCGCCAGCAGCCAAGATGTTGGGCTTCTCCCTAATGAAAAACTGTTTTTT
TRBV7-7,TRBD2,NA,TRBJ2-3,CASSSGRARTDTQYF,TGTGCTAGCAGCAGCGGGAGGGCTCGCACAGATACGCAGTATTTT
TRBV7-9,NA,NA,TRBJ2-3,CASSLDSTDTQYF,TGTGCCAGCAGCTTAGACTCCACAGATACGCAGTATTTT
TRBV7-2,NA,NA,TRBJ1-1,CASSLGANTEAFF,TGTGCCAGCAGCTTGGGAGCGAACACTGAAGCTTTCTTT
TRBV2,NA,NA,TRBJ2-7,CASSLRQDSYEQYF,TGTGCCAGCAGCCTTAGACAGGACTCCTACGAGCAGTACTTC
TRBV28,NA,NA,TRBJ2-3,CASSSPGLPNTDTQYF,TGTGCCAGCAGCAGCCCCGGACTACCAAACACAGATACGCAGTATTTT
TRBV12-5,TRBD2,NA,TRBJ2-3,CASGQTGTSRRDTQYF,TGTGCTAGTGGCCAGACCGGGACTAGTCGTCGAGATACGCAGTATTTT
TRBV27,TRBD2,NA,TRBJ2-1,CASRGSGRYAYNEQFF,TGTGCCAGCAGGGGTAGCGGGAGATATGCCTACAATGAGCAGTTCTTC
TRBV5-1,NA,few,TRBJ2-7,CASSLGQLGPTYEQYF,TGCGCCAGCAGCTTGGGACAGCTAGGTCCCACCTACGAGCAGTACTTC
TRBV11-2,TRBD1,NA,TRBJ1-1,CASSRGQGRWNTEAFF,TGTGCCAGCAGCCGGGGACAGGGGAGGTGGAACACTGAAGCTTTCTTT
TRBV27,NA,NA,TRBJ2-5,CASSLRAVQTQYF,TGTGCCAGCAGTCTCAGGGCAGTCCAGACCCAGTACTTC
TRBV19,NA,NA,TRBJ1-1,CASSIILGKGPVVGTEAFF,TGTGCCAGTAGTATTATTCTCGGGAAGGGCCCCGTTGTAGGCACTGAAGCTTTCTTT
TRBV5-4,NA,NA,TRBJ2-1,CASSPAEARGQFF,TGTGCCAGCAGCCCGGCTGAGGCTAGAGGGCAGTTCTTC
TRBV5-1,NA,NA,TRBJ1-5,CASSLGDWGIQPQHF,TGCGCCAGCAGCTTGGGGGATTGGGGCATTCAGCCCCAGCATTTT
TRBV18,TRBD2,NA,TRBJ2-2,CASSPLAGVGIGTGELFF,TGTGCCAGCTCACCACTAGCGGGAGTTGGGATAGGCACCGGGGAGCTGTTTTTT
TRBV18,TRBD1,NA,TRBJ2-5,CASSPDRAGETQYF,TGTGCCAGCTCACCGGACAGGGCGGGTGAGACCCAGTACTTC
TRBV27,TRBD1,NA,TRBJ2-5,CATRTGGETQYF,TGTGCCACGCGGACAGGTGGTGAGACCCAGTACTTC
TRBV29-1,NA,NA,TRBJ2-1,CSVEYSYNEQFF,TGCAGCGTTGAGTACAGTTACAATGAGCAGTTCTTC
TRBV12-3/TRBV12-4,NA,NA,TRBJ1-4,CASSFIGEKLFF,TGTGCCAGCAGTTTTATCGGGGAAAAACTGTTTTTT
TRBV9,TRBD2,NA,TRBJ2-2,CASSPASGRALRAGELFF,TGTGCCAGCAGCCCCGCTAGCGGGAGGGCCCTACGGGCCGGGGAGCTGTTTTTT
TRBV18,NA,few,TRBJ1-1,CASSPGGQGTEAFF,TGTGCCAGCTCACCGGGGGGGCAGGGCACTGAAGCTTTCTTT
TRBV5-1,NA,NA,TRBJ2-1,CASSQMAGYNNEQFF,TGCGCCAGCAGTCAGATGGCGGGTTACAACAATGAGCAGTTCTTC
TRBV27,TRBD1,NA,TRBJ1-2,CASMARQGDGYTF,TGTGCCAGCATGGCAAGACAGGGAGATGGCTACACCTTC
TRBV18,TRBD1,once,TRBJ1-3,CASSLGQGVTGNTIYF,TGTGCCAGCTCACTCGGACAGGGGGTAACTGGAAACACCATATATTTT
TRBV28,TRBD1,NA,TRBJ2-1,CASRGTGRDEQFF,TGTGCCAGCAGAGGGACAGGGAGGGATGAGCAGTTCTTC
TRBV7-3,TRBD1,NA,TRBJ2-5,CASSPGTGGAETQYF,TGTGCCAGCAGCCCTGGGACAGGGGGCGCGGAGACCCAGTACTTC
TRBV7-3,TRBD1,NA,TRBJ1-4,CASARDRNEKLFF,TGTGCCAGCGCCCGGGACAGAAATGAAAAACTGTTTTTT
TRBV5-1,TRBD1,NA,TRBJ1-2,CASSFLPPGTGVIGYTF,TGCGCCAGCAGCTTTTTGCCCCCCGGGACAGGGGTAATCGGCTACACCTTC
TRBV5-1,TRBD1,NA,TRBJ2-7,CASRGTALYEQYF,TGCGCCAGCAGAGGGACAGCCCTCTACGAGCAGTACTTC
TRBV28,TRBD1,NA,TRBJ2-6,CASSSPRELGQGAPGANVLTF,TGTGCCAGCAGTTCGCCCCGCGAACTGGGACAGGGGGCTCCGGGGGCCAACGTCCTGACTTTC
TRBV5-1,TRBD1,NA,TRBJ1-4,CASSLTGGNEKLFF,TGCGCCAGCAGCTTGACAGGGGGGAATGAAAAACTGTTTTTT
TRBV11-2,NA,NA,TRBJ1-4,CASSPSSDSNEKLFF,TGTGCCAGCAGCCCCTCCTCGGACAGCAATGAAAAACTGTTTTTT
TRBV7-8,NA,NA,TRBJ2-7,CASSQTRIYEQYF,TGTGCCAGCAGCCAGACTAGAATCTACGAGCAGTACTTC
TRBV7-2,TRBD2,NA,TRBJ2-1,CASSVTSGRYNEQFF,TGTGCCAGCAGCGTAACTAGCGGGAGGTACAATGAGCAGTTCTTC
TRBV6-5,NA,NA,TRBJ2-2,CASTESGGAGELFF,TGTGCCAGCACCGAAAGCGGAGGGGCCGGGGAGCTGTTTTTT
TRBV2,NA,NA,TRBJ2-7,CASTENLLTYEQYF,TGTGCCAGCACCGAGAATTTGCTGACCTACGAGCAGTACTTC
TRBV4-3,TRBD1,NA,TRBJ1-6,CASSSRDRQNSPLHF,TGCGCCAGCAGCAGCCGGGACAGACAGAATTCACCCCTCCACTTT
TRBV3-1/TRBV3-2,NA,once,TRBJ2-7,CASSQVLRLKVYEQYF,TGTGCCAGCAGCCAAGTTCTAAGACTGAAAGTCTACGAGCAGTACTTC
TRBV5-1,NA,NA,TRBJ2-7,CASSPPRSEQYF,TGCGCCAGCAGCCCCCCTAGGTCCGAGCAGTACTTC
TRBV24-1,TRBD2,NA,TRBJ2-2,CATSDPIGSGGNTGELFF,TGTGCCACCAGTGACCCCATAGGGAGCGGGGGGAACACCGGGGAGCTGTTTTTT
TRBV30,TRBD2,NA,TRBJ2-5,CAWRLAGAPETQYF,TGTGCCTGGCGACTAGCGGGAGCCCCAGAGACCCAGTACTTC
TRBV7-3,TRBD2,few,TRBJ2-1,CASSLTPSGINEQFF,TGTGCCAGCAGCTTAACGCCTAGCGGGATCAATGAGCAGTTCTTC
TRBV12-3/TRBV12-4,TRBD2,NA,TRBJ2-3,CASASGRRDTQYF,TGTGCCAGCGCTAGCGGGAGAAGAGATACGCAGTATTTT
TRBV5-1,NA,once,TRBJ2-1,CASSPPLGGHTYNEQFF,TGCGCCAGCAGCCCCCCTCTTGGCGGACATACCTACAATGAGCAGTTCTTC
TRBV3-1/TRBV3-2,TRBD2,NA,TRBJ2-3,CASSQYSGTSNTDTQYF,TGTGCCAGCAGCCAATATTCCGGGACTAGTAATACAGATACGCAGTATTTT
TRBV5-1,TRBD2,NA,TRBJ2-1,CASSPSHGLADNEQFF,TGCGCCAGCAGCCCAAGCCACGGACTAGCGGACAATGAGCAGTTCTTC
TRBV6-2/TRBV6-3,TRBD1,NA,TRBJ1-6,CASSYRDRDNSPLHF,TGTGCCAGCAGTTACAGAGACAGGGACAATTCACCCCTCCACTTT